This TCR beta chain came from a study of T cells in Graves' hyperthyroidism and ophthalmopathy. Looking at the study overall: Initial diagnosis, before any treatment, was when peripheral blood was collected. Study findings and constraints: Ophthalmopathy was predicted by the model a median of approximately 6.6 months ahead of onset.

As for this clonotype: Its antigen remains unidentified.

RNA transcripts were the template for amplifying TCR beta CDR3 regions. When the TCR CDR3 underwent first-round RT-PCR, the HTBI primer set was used. TCRdb analysed the multiplex PCR reads with MiXCR anew, one entry per CDR3 protein. The repertoire holds 600,000 to 650,000 distinct CDR3 sequences, about 16% seen once, with 3.8% in the top ten. Uncontrolled infection, other autoimmune disease, pregnancy and lactation each barred patients from inclusion. Fresh peripheral blood, under 13 ml, yielded the PBMCs. The germline CDR1 and CDR2 sequences are SGHTA and FQGNSA. The CDR3 is 14 amino acids. Germline trimming cut 3 bases from V and 6 bases from J; bases unmatched to any gene: 4.

The sample consisted of blood. The clonotype originates from a woman in her twenties or thirties with Graves' hyperthyroidism. The chain links TRBV7-2 to TRBJ2-7, with 11 positions matching TRBD2. The CDR3: CASSFRLAGIEQYF. The CDR3 DNA reads as TGTGCCAGCAGCTTTAGACTAGCGGGAATCGAGCAGTACTTC.